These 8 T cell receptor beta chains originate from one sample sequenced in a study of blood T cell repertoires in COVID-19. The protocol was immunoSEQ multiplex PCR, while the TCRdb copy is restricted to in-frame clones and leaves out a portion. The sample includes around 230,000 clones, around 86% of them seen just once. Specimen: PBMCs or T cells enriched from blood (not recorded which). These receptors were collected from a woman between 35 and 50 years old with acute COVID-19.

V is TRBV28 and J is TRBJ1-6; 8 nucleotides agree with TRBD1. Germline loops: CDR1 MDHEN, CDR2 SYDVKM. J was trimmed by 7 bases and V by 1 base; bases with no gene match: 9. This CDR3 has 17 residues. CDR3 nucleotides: TGTGCCAGCAGTTTATTAACAGGGGGTTCGACCAATTCACCCCTCCACTTT. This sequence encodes CASSLLTGGSTNSPLHF.

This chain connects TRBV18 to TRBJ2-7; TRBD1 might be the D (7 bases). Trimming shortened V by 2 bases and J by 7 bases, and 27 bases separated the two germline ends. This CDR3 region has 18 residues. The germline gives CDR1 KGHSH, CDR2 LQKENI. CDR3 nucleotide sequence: TGTGCCAGCTCACCATCGGTGGAGGGGGCGTTTCGTGGGATGGAGCAGTACTTC. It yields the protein CASSPSVEGAFRGMEQYF.

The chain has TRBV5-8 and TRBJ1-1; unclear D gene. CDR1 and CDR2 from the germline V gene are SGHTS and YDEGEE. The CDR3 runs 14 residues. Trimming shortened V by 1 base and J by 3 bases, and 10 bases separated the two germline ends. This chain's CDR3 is CASSLLSRYTEAFF. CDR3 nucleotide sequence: TGTGCCAGCAGCTTGCTATCACGGTACACTGAAGCTTTCTTT. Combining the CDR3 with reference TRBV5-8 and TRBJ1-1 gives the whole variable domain EAGVTQSPTHLIKTRGQQATLRCSPISGHTSVYWYQQALGLGLQFLLWYDEGEERNRGNFPPRFSGRQFPNYSSELNVNALELEDSALYLCASSLLSRYTEAFFGQGTRLTVV.

The chain's CDR3 is CASSPKTGIQETQYF. CDR3 sequence (DNA): TGTGCCAGCTCACCAAAAACAGGTATTCAAGAGACCCAGTACTTC. V and J are TRBV18 and TRBJ2-5, with D possibly matching TRBD1 (5 bases). From germline, CDR1 is KGHSH and CDR2 LQKENI. With 2 bases removed from V and 2 bases from J, the gap between germline ends came to 12 bases. This CDR3 has 15 amino acids.

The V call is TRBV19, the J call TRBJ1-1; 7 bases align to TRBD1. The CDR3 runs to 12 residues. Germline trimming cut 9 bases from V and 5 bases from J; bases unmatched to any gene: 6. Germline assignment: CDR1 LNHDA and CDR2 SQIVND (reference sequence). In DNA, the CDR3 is TGTGCCAGCAGACAGGGCTTGACTGAAGCTTTCTTT. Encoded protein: CASRQGLTEAFF.

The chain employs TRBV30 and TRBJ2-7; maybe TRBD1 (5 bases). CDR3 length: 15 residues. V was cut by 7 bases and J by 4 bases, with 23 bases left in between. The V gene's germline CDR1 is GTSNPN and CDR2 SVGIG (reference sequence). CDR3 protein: CALTGDEHLQYEQYF. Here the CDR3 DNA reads TGTGCCTTAACAGGAGACGAGCACCTACAATACGAGCAGTACTTC. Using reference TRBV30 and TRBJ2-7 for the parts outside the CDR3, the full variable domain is SQTIHQWPATLVQPVGSPLSLECTVEGTSNPNLYWYRQAAGRGLQLLFYSVGIGQISSEVPQNLSASRPQDRQFILSSKKLLLSDSGFYLCALTGDEHLQYEQYFGPGTRLTVT.

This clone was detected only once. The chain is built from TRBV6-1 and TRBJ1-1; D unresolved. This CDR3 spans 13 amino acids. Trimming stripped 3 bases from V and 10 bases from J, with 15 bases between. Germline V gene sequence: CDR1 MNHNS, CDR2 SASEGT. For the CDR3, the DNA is TGTGCCAGCAGTGACGCCTTGGGCGAGAGAGCTTTCTTT. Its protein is CASSDALGERAFF.

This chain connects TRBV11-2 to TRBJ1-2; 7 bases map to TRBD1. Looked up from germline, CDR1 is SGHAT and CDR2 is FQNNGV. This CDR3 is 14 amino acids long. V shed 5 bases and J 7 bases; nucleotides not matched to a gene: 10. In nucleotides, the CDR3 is TGTGCCAGCAGCCCTCTCGACAGGGTACGTGGCTACACCTTC. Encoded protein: CASSPLDRVRGYTF.